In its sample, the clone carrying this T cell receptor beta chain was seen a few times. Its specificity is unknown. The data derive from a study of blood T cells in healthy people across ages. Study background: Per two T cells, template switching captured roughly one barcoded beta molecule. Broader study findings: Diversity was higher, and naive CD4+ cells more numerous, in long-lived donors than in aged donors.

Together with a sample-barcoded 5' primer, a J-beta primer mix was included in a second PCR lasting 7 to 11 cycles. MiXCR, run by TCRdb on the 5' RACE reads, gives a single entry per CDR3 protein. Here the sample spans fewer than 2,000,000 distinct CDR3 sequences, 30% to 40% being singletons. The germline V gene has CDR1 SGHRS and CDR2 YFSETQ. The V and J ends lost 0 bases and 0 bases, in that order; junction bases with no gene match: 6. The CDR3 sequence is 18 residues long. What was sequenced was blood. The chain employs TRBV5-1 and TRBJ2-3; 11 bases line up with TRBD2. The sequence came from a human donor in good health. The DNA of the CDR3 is TGCGCCAGCAGCTTGGAGCCTAGCGGGGGGATGAGCACAGATACGCAGTATTTT. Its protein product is CASSLEPSGGMSTDTQYF.